This T cell receptor beta chain came from a study of blood T cell repertoires in COVID-19. About the study: Some COVID-19 samples were acute and others convalescent; all came from the United States, Italy and Spain. T cells, B-cell-depleted T cells, or PBMCs provided the cDNA or gDNA that served as material.

The authors' processing: Quantification of nucleated cells was approximated via reference gene primer amplification. Generated by immunoSEQ multiplex PCR, the TCRdb table keeps only in-frame clones and is missing some. V and J calls plus clone size are reproduced from that table; the DNA served to infer D and trimming. The sample carries more than 110,000 clones, approximately 90% recorded once. Germline CDR1 and CDR2: MGHDK and SYGVNS. The CDR3 consists of 15 residues. Losses at the gene ends were 3 bases for V and 2 bases for J; bases not matched to a gene: 5. The sequencing input was peripheral blood. This receptor was obtained from a woman older than 75 with acute or convalescent COVID-19. The rearrangement joins TRBV25-1 to TRBJ2-3, with TRBD1 matching over 7 bases. The CDR3 bases are TGTGCCAGCAGTGATAGGGACAGAGTCACAGATACGCAGTATTTT. Protein: CASSDRDRVTDTQYF.